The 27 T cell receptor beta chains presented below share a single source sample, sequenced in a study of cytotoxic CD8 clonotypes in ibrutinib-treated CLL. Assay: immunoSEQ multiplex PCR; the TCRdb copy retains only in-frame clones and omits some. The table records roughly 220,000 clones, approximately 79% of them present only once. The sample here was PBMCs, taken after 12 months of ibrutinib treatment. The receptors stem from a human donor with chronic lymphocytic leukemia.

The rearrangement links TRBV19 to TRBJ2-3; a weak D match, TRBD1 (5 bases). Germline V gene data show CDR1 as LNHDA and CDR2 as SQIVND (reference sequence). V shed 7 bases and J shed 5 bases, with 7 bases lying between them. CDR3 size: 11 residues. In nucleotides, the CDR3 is TGTGCCAGTAAGCAGGGAGATACGCAGTATTTT. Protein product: CASKQGDTQYF.

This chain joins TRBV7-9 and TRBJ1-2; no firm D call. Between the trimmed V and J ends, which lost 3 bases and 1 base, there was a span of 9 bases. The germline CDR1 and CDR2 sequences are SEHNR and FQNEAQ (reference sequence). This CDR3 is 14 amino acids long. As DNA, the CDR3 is TGTGCCAGCAGCTTCTACCGGTTTAACTATGGCTACACCTTC. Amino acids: CASSFYRFNYGYTF.

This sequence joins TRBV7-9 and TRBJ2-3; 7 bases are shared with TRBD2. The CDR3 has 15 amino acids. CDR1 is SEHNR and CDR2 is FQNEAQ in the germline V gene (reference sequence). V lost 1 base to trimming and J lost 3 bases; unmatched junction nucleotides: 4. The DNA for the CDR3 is TGTGCCAGCAGCTTAGGCGGGGGTTTTACAGATACGCAGTATTTT. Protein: CASSLGGGFTDTQYF. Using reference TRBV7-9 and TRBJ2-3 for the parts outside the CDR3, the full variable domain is DTGVSQNPRHKITKRGQNVTFRCDPISEHNRLYWYRQTLGQGPEFLTYFQNEAQLEKSRLLSDRFSAERPKGSFSTLEIQRTEQGDSAMYLCASSLGGGFTDTQYFGPGTRLTVL.

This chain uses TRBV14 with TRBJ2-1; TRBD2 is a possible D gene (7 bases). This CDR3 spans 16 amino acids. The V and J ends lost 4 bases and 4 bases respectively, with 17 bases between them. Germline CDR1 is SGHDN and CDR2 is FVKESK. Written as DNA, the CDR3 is TGTGCCAGCAGCCCTCCTGGGGGGGGCCAATACAATGAGCAGTTCTTC. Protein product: CASSPPGGGQYNEQFF.

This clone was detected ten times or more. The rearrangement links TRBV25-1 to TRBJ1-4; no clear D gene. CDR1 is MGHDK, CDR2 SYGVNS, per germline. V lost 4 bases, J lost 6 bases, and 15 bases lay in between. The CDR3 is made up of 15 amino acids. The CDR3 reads CASSVQARSDEKLFF. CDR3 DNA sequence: TGTGCCAGCAGTGTTCAGGCCCGCTCGGATGAAAAACTGTTTTTT.

The CDR3 DNA is TGTGCCAGCAGCCGAGACAGGGGAGAGACCCAGTACTTC. The encoded protein is CASSRDRGETQYF. The chain employs TRBV11-2 and TRBJ2-5, with 8 nucleotides matching TRBD1. The CDR3 runs to 13 residues. V shed 5 bases, J shed 4 bases, and the junction held 3 bases outside the gene matches. Germline CDR1 is SGHAT and CDR2 is FQNNGV.

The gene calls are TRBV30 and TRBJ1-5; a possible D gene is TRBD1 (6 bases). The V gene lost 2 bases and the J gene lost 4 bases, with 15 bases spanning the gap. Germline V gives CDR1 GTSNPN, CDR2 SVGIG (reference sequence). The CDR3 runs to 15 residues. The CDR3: CAWSTGDIRNQPQHF. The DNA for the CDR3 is TGTGCCTGGAGTACCGGGGACATACGGAATCAGCCCCAGCATTTT.

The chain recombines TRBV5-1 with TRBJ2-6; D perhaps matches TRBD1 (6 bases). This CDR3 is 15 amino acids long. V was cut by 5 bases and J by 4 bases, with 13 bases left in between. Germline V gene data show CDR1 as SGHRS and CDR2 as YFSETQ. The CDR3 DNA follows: TGCGCCAGCAGTCCAGGGGCAGGCGGGGCCAACGTCCTGACTTTC. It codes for CASSPGAGGANVLTF.

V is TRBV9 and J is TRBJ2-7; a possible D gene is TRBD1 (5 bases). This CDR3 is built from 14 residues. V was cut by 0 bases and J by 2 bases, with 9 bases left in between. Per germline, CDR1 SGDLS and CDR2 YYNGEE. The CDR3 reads CASSVEGVPYEQYF. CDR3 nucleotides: TGTGCCAGCAGCGTAGAAGGGGTCCCCTACGAGCAGTACTTC.

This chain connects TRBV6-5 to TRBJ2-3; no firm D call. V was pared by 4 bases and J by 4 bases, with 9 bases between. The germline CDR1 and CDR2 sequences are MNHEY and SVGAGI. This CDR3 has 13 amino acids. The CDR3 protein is CASSLMTSDTQYF. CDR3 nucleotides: TGTGCCAGCAGTTTAATGACGTCAGATACGCAGTATTTT.

The CDR3 loop is CASSQEYIRRSNQPQHF. DNA of the CDR3: TGCGCCAGCAGCCAAGAATACATCCGAAGGTCCAATCAGCCCCAGCATTTT. V gene TRBV4-1 combines with J gene TRBJ1-5; D not certain. Germline V gives CDR1 MGHRA, CDR2 YSYEKL. The CDR3 spans 17 residues. The ends were cut back, 0 bases at V and 3 bases at J, with 15 bases in the middle.

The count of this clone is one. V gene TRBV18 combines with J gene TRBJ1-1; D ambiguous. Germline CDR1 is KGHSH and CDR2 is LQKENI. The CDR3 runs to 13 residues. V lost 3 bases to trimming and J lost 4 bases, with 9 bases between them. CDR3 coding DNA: TGTGCCAGCTCACCCCTTTCTGGCACTGAAGCTTTCTTT. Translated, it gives CASSPLSGTEAFF.

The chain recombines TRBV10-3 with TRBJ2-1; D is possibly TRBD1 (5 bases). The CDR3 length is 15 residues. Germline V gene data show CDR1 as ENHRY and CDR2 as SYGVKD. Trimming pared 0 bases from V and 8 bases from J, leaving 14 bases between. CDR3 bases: TGTGCCATCAGTGAGTCGATGGTAGTAGGGGATGAGCAGTTCTTC. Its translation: CAISESMVVGDEQFF.

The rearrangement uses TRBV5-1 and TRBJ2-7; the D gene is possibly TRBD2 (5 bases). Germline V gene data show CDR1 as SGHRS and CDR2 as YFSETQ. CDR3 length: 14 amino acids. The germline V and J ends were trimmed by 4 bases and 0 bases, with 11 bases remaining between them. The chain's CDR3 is CASSRDSSSYEQYF. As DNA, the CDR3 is TGCGCCAGCAGCCGGGATTCTAGCTCCTACGAGCAGTACTTC.

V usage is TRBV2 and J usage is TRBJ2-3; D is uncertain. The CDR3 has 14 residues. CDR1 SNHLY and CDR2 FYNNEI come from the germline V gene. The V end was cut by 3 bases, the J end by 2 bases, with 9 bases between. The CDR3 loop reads CASSELDFTDTQYF. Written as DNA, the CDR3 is TGTGCCAGCAGTGAGTTAGACTTCACAGATACGCAGTATTTT.

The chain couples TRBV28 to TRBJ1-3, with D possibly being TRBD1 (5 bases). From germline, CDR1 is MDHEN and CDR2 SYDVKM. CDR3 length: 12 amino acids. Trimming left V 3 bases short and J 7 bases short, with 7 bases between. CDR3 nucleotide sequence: TGTGCCAGCAGTTTGGGGGGGAACACCATATATTTT. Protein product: CASSLGGNTIYF. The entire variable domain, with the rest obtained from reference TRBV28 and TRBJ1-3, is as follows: DVKVTQSSRYLVKRTGEKVFLECVQDMDHENMFWYRQDPGLGLRLIYFSYDVKMKEKGDIPEGYSVSREKKERFSLILESASTNQTSMYLCASSLGGNTIYFGEGSWLTVV.

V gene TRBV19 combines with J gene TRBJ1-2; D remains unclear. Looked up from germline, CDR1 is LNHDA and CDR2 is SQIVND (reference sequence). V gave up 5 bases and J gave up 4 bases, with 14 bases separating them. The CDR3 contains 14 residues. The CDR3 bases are TGTGCCAGTAGTCCCCGGTGGACCTCCTATGGCTACACCTTC. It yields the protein CASSPRWTSYGYTF.

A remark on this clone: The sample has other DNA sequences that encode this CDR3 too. The CDR3 coding sequence is TGTGCCAGCAGCTTAGGAGGGGTTTACGGCTACACCTTC. This gives the protein CASSLGGVYGYTF. The chain carries TRBV11-2 and TRBJ1-2, with a possible D match to TRBD1 (5 bases). This CDR3 region has 13 residues. The V gene's germline CDR1 is SGHAT and CDR2 FQNNGV. V lost 1 base, J lost 8 bases, and 11 bases lay in between.

The DNA for the CDR3 is TGTGCCAGCAGCTTTGGGGGGGGCGAGTCGAACACTGAAGCTTTCTTT. Translated: CASSFGGGESNTEAFF. The chain joins TRBV12-1 to TRBJ1-1. TRBV12-1 corresponds to a pseudogene. This CDR3 has 16 residues.

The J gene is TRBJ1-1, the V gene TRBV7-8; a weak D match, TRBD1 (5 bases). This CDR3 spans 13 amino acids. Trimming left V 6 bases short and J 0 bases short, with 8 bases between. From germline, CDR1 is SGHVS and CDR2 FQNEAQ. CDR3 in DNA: TGTGCCAGCAGTCGACAGATGAACACTGAAGCTTTCTTT. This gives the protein CASSRQMNTEAFF.

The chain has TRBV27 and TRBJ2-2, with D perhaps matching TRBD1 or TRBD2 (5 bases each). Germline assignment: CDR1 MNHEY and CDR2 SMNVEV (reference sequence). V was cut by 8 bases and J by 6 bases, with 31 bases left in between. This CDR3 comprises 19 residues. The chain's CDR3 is CASAKLARGTDLLPGELFF. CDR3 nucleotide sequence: TGTGCCAGCGCGAAGCTCGCCCGTGGGACGGACTTACTGCCCGGGGAGCTGTTTTTT.

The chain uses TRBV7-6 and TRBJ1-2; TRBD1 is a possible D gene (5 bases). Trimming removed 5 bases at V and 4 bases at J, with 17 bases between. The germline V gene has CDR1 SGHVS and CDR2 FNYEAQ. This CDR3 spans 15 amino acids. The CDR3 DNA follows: TGTGCCAGCAGCCCCCAGCTGCAGGGATTCTATGGCTACACCTTC. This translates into CASSPQLQGFYGYTF.

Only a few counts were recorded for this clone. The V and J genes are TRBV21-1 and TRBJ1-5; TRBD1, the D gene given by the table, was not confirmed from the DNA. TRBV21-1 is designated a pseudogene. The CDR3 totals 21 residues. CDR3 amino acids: CASSKKRSGTGVIVSNQPQHF. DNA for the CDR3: TGTGCCAGCAGCAAAAAACGATCCGGGACAGGGGTGATTGTAAGCAATCAGCCCCAGCATTTT.

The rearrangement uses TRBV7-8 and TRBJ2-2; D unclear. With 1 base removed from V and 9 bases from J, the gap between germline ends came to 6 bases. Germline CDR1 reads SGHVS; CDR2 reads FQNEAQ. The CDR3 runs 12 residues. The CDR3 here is CASSLGFRELFF. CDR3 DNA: TGTGCCAGCAGCTTAGGGTTCCGGGAGCTGTTTTTT.

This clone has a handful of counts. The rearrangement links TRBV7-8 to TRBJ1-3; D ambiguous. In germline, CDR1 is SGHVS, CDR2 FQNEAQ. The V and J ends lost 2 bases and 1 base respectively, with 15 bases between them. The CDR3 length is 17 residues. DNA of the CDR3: TGTGCCAGCAGCTTAACCTCCGTAGGGAGGTCTGGAAACACCATATATTTT. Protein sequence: CASSLTSVGRSGNTIYF.

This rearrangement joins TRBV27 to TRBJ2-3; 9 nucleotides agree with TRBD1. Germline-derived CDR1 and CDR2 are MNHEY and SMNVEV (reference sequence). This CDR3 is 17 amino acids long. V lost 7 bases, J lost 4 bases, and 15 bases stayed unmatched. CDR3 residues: CASIAGTGSFRADTQYF. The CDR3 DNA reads TGTGCCAGCATTGCGGGGACAGGGTCGTTTCGGGCAGATACGCAGTATTTT.

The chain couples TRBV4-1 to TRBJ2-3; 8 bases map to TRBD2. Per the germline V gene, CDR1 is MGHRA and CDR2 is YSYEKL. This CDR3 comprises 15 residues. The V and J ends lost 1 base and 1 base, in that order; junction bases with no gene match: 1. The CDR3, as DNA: TGCGCCAGCAGCCAAGTACTAGCGGGCACAGATACGCAGTATTTT. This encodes CASSQVLAGTDTQYF.